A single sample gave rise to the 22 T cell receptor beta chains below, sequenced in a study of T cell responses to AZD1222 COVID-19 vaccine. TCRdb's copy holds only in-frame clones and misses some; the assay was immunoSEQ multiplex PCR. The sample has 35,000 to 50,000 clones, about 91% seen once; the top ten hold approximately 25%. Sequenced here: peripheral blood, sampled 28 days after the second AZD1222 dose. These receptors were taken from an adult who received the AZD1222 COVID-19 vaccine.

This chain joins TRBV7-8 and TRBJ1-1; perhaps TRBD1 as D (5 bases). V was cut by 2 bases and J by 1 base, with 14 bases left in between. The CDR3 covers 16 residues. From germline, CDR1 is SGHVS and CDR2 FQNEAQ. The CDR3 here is CASSLPGGRGNTEAFF. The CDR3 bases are TGTGCCAGCAGCTTACCGGGGGGACGGGGGAACACTGAAGCTTTCTTT.

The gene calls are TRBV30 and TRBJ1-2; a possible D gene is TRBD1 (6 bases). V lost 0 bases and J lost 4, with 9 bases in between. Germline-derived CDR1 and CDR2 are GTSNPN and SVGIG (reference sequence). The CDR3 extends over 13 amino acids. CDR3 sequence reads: CAWSVTGTYGYTF. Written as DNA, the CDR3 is TGTGCCTGGAGTGTCACAGGGACCTATGGCTACACCTTC.

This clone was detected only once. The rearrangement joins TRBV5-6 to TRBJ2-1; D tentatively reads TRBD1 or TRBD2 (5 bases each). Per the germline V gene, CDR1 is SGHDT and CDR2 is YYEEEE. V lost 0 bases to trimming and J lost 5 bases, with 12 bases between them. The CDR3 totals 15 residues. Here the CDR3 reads CASSLVGTRNNEQFF. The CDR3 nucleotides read TGTGCCAGCAGCTTGGTGGGGACGCGAAACAATGAGCAGTTCTTC. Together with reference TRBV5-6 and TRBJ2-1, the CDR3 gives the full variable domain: DAGVTQSPTHLIKTRGQQVTLRCSPKSGHDTVSWYQQALGQGPQFIFQYYEEEERQRGNFPDRFSGHQFPNYSSELNVNALLLGDSALYLCASSLVGTRNNEQFFGPGTRLTVL.

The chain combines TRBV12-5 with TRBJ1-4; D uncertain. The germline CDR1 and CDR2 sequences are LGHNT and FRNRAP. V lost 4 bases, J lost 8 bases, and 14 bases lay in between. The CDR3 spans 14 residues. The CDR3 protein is CASGSSAIGEKLFF. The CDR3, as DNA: TGTGCTAGTGGTTCGAGCGCGATTGGCGAAAAACTGTTTTTT.

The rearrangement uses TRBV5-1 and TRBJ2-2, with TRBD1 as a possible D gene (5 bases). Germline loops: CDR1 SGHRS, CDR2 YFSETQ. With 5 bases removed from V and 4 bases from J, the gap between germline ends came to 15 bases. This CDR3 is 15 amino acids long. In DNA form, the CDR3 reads TGCGCCAGCAGAGGGTCAGGGATTGTCACCGGGGAGCTGTTTTTT. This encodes CASRGSGIVTGELFF.

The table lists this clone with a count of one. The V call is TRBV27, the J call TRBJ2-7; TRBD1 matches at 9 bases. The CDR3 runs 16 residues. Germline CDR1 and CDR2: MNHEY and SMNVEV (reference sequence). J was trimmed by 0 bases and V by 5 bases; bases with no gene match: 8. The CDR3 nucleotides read TGTGCCAGCAGTCTCCATCCGGGACAGGGCTCCTACGAGCAGTACTTC. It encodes CASSLHPGQGSYEQYF.

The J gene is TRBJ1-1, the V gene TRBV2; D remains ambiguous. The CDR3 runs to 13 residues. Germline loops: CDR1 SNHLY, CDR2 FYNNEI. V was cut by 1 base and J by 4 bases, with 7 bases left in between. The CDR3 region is CASSEGQSTEAFF. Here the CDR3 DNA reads TGTGCCAGCAGTGAAGGTCAGAGCACTGAAGCTTTCTTT.

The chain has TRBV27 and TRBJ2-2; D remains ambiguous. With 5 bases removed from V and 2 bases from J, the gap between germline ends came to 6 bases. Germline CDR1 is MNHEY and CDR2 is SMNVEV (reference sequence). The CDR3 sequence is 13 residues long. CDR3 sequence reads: CASSPHNTGELFF. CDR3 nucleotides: TGTGCCAGCAGTCCCCATAACACCGGGGAGCTGTTTTTT.

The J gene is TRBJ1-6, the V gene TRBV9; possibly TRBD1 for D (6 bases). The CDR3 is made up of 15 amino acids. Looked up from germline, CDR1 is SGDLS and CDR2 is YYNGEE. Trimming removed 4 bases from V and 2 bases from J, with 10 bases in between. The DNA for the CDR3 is TGTGCCAGCAGCTTCGGACAGACCTATAATTCACCCCTCCACTTT. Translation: CASSFGQTYNSPLHF.

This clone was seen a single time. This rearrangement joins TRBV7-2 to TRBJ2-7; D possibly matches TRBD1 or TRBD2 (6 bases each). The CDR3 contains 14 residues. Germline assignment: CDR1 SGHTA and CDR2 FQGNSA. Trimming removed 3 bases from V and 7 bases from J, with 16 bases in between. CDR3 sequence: CASSFLAIRGEQYF. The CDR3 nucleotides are TGTGCCAGCAGCTTTCTAGCGATAAGGGGGGAGCAGTACTTC.

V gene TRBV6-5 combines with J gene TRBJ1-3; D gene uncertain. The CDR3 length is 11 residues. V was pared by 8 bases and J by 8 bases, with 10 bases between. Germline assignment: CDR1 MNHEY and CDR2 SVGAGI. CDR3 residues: CASVGPHTIYF. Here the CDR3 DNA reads TGTGCCAGCGTAGGCCCCCACACCATATATTTT.

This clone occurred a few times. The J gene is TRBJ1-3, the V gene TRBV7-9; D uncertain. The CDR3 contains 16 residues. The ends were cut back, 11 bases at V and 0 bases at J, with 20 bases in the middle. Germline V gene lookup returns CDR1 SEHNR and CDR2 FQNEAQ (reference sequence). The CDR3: CAFGPGRSSSGNTIYF. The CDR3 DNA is TGTGCCTTTGGACCGGGCAGGTCCTCCTCTGGAAACACCATATATTTT.

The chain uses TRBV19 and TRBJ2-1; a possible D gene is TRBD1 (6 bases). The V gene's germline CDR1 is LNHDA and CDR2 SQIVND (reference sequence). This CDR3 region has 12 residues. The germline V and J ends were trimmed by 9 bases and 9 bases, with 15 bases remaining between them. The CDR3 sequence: CARPRGKGEQFF. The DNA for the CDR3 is TGTGCCAGGCCTAGGGGGAAGGGTGAGCAGTTCTTC.

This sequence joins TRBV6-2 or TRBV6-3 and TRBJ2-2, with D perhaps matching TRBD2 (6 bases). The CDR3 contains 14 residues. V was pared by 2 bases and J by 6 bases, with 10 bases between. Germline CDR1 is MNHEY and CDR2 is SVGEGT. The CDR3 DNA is TGTGCCAGCAGTTACGCACTAGCCCCCGGGGAGCTGTTTTTT. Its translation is CASSYALAPGELFF.

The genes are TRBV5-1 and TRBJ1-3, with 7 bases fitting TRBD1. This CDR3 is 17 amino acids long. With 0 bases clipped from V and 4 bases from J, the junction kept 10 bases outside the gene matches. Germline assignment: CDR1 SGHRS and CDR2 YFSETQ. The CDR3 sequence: CASSLAIGGATGNTIYF. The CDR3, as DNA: TGCGCCAGCAGCTTGGCGATAGGGGGCGCGACGGGAAACACCATATATTTT.

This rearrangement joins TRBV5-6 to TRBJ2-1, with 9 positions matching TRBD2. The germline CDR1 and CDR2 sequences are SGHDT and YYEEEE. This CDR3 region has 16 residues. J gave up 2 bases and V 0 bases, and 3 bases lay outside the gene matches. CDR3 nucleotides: TGTGCCAGCAGCTTGGCTGGCGGGGGGGCCTACAATGAGCAGTTCTTC. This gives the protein CASSLAGGGAYNEQFF.

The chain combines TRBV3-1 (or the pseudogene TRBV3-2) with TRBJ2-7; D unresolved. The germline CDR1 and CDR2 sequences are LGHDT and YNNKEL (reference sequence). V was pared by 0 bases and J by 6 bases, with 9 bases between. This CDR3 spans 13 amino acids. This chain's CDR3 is CASSQDPAREQYF. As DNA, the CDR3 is TGTGCCAGCAGCCAAGACCCGGCGCGCGAGCAGTACTTC.

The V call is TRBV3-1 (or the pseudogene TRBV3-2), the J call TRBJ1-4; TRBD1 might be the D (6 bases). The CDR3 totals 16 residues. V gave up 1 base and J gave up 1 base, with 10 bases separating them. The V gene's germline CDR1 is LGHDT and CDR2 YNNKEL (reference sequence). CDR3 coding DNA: TGTGCCAGCAGCCAAGGAGGGGGGGGAACTAATGAAAAACTGTTTTTT. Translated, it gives CASSQGGGGTNEKLFF.

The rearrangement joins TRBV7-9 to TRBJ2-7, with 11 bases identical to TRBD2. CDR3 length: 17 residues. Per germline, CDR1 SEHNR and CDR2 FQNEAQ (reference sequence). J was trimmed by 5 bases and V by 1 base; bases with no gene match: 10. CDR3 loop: CASSLELAGALLDEQYF. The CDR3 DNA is TGTGCCAGCAGCTTAGAACTAGCGGGAGCCCTCCTAGACGAGCAGTACTTC.

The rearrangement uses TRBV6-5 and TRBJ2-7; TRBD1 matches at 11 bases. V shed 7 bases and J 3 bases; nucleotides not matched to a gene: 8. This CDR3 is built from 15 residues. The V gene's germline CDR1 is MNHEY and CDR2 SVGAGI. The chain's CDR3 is CASTKYGTGGYEQYF. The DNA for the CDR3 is TGTGCCAGCACTAAATATGGGACAGGGGGCTACGAGCAGTACTTC.

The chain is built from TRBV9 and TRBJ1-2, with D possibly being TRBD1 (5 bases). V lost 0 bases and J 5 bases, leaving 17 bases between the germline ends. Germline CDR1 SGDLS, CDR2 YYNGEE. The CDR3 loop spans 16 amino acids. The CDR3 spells CASSVEVRGGEYGYTF. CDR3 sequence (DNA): TGTGCCAGCAGCGTAGAGGTTCGTGGAGGGGAATATGGCTACACCTTC.

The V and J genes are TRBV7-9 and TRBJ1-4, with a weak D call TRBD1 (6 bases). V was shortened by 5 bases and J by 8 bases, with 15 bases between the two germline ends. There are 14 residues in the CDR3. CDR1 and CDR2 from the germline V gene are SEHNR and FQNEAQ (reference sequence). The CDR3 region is CASSLPGGREKLFF. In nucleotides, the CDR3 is TGTGCCAGCAGCCTCCCGGGGGGCAGGGAAAAACTGTTTTTT.